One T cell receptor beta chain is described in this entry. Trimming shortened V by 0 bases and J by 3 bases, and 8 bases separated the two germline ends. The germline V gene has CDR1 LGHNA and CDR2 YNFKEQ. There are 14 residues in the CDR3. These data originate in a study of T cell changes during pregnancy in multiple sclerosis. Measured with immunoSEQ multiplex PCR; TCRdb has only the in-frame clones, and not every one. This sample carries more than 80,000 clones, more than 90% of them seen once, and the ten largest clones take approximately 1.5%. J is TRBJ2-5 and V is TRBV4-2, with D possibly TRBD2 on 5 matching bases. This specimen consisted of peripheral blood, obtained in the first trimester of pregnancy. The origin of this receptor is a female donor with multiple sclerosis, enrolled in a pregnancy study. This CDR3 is CASSQDRRKETQYF. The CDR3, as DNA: TGTGCCAGCAGCCAAGATCGGAGGAAAGAGACCCAGTACTTC.